This T cell receptor beta chain was obtained from a study of PD-1 blockade in classical Hodgkin lymphoma. Study-wide results and limits: Baseline TCR diversity was reportedly lower in newly diagnosed patients than healthy donors. With respect to the repertoire differences, their causes, possibly disease activity or prior therapy, remain undefined.

As for time point: newly diagnosed, previously untreated cHL patient sample. Untreated, newly diagnosed classical Hodgkin lymphoma PBMCs served for comparison. Only in-frame clones appear in the TCRdb table, and some are missing; sequencing was by immunoSEQ multiplex PCR. The table includes 70,000 or so clones, about 94% detected once. Turning to this clone: The antigen is undetermined.

Looked up from germline, CDR1 is SGHTA and CDR2 is FQGNSA. The CDR3 totals 16 residues. With V trimmed by 1 base and J by 5 bases, 7 bases remained unmatched. This chain uses TRBV7-2 with TRBJ2-7; 11 nucleotides align to TRBD2. The sample was peripheral blood mononuclear cells (PBMCs). The receptor was isolated from a human donor with classical Hodgkin lymphoma. The CDR3 sequence: CASSLVAGGPFNEQYF. CDR3 coding DNA: TGTGCCAGCAGCTTAGTAGCGGGAGGGCCATTCAACGAGCAGTACTTC. The whole variable domain, remainder taken from reference TRBV7-2 and TRBJ2-7, is GAGVSQSPSNKVTEKGKDVELRCDPISGHTALYWYRQSLGQGLEFLIYFQGNSAPDKSGLPSDRFSAERTGGSVSTLTIQRTQQEDSAVYLCASSLVAGGPFNEQYFGPGTRLTVT.